This T cell receptor (beta chain) was profiled in a study of early T cells in non-severe SARS-CoV-2 infection. In the study overall: RNA in bulk from unsorted whole blood was sequenced, and chains were unpaired. Study-level results: VDJdb matching, biased toward anti-spike CD8 responses, missed private and CD4 specificities.

Of note for this clonotype: Its target is not known.

Tagging with unique molecular identifiers was applied to individual cDNA molecules. TCRdb passed the 5' RACE reads through MiXCR, listing each CDR3 protein once. Of more than 80,000 distinct CDR3 sequences listed, about 15% were seen once; the top ten hold over 0.95%. The V gene lost 6 bases and the J gene lost 6 bases, with 3 bases spanning the gap. This CDR3 comprises 10 residues. The chain recombines TRBV12-3 or TRBV12-4 with TRBJ2-1; D unclear. The sample comprised whole blood. The sequence was collected from an adult who was a healthcare worker with PCR-confirmed SARS-CoV-2 infection or an uninfected control (not recorded which). The CDR3 DNA reads TGTGCCAGCAGGGGCAATGAGCAGTTCTTC. Amino acids: CASRGNEQFF.